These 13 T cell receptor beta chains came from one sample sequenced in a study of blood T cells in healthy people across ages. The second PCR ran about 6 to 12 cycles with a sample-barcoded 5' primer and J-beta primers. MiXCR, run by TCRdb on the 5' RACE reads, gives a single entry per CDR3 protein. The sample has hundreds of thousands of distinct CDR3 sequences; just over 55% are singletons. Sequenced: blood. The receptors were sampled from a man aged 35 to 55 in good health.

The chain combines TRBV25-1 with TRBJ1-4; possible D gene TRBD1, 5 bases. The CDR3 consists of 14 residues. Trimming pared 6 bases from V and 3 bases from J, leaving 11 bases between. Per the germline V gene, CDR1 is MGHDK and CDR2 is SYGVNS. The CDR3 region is CASRETGPNEKLFF. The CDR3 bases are TGTGCCAGCAGAGAAACGGGGCCTAATGAAAAACTGTTTTTT.

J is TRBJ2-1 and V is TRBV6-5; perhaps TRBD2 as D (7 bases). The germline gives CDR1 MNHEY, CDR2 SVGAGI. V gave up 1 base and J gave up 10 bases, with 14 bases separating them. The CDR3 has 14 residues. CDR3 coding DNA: TGTGCCAGCAGTTACTTCGGGGGGCTTGGCGAGCAGTTCTTC. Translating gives CASSYFGGLGEQFF.

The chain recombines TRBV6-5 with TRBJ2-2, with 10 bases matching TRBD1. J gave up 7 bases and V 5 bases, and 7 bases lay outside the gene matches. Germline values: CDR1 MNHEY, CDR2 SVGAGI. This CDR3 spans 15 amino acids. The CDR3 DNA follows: TGTGCCAGCAGTGAGGGACAGGGGAGGCGCGGGGAGCTGTTTTTT. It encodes CASSEGQGRRGELFF.

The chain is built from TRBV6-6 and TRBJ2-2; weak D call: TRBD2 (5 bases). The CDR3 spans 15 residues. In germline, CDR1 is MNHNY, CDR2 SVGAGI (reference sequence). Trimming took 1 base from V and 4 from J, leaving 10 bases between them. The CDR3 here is CASSYWPEGTGELFF. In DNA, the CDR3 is TGTGCCAGCAGTTACTGGCCAGAGGGCACCGGGGAGCTGTTTTTT.

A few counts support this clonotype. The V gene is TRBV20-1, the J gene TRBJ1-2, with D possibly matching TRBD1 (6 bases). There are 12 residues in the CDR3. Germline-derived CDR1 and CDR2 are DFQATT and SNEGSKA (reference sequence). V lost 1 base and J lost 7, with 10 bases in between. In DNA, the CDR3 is TGCAGTGCTAGAGGGTTAGGGGGTGGCTACACCTTC. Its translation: CSARGLGGGYTF.

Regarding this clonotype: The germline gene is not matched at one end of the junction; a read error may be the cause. CDR3 sequence (DNA): TGTGCCAGCAGTTTACTAATCCGACAGGGGGGCTATGGCTGCACCTTC. Amino acids: CASSLLIRQGGYGCTF. V usage is TRBV28 and J usage is TRBJ1-2; 9 positions match TRBD1. The germline gives CDR1 MDHEN, CDR2 SYDVKM. The CDR3 runs to 16 residues.

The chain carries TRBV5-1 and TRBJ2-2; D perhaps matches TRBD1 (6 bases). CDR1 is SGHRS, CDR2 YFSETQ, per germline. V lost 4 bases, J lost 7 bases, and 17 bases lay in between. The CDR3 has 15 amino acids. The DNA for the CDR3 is TGCGCCAGCAGCACCCGGGACACTAGTAACGGGGAGCTGTTTTTT. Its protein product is CASSTRDTSNGELFF.

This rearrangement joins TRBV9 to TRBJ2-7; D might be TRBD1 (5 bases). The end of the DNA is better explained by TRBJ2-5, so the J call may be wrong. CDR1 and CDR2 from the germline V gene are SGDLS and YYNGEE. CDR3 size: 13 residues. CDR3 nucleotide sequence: TGTGCCAGCAGCAGACAGAATTCGGAGACCCAGTACTTC. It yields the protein CASSRQNSETQYF.

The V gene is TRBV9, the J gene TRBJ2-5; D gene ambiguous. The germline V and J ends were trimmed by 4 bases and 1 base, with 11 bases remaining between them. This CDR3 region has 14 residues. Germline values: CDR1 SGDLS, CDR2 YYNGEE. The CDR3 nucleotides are TGTGCCAGCAGCCCTCCGATTCTCCAAGAGACCCAGTACTTC. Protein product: CASSPPILQETQYF.

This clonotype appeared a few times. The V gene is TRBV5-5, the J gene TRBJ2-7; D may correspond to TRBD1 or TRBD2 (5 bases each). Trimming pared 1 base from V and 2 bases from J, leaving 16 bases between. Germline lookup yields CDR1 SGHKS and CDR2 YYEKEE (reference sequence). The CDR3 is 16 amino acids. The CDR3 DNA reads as TGTGCCAGCAGCTTGAGGTGGGACGGGATGCCCTACGAGCAGTACTTC. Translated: CASSLRWDGMPYEQYF.

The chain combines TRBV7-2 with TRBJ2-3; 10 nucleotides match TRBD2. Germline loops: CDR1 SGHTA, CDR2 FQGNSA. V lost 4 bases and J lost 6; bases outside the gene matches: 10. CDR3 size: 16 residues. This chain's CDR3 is CASSSDSGGRYDTQYF. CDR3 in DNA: TGTGCCAGCAGCTCCGATAGCGGGGGGCGATACGATACGCAGTATTTT.

CDR3 in amino acids: CASSEQSWLYEQYF. CDR3 DNA: TGTGCCAGCAGCGAACAATCATGGCTCTACGAGCAGTACTTC. The chain recombines TRBV7-2 with TRBJ2-7; unclear D gene. CDR3 length: 14 amino acids. CDR1 SGHTA and CDR2 FQGNSA come from the germline V gene. V shed 5 bases and J shed 3 bases, with 14 bases lying between them. Variable domain in full (rest from reference TRBV7-2 and TRBJ2-7): GAGVSQSPSNKVTEKGKDVELRCDPISGHTALYWYRQSLGQGLEFLIYFQGNSAPDKSGLPSDRFSAERTGGSVSTLTIQRTQQEDSAVYLCASSEQSWLYEQYFGPGTRLTVT.

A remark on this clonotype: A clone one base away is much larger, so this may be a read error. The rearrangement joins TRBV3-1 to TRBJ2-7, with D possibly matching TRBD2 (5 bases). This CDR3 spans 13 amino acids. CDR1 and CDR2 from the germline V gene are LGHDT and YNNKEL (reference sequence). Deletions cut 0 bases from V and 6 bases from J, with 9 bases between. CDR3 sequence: CASSQDGLGEQYF. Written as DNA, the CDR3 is TGTGCCAGCAGCCAAGACGGACTGGGCGAGCAGTACTTC.